This T cell receptor (beta chain) emerged from a study of CD8 T cells in ankylosing spondylitis. Findings and caveats of the study: Within ankylosing spondylitis blood, a TCR beta motif made up of seven to nine highly homologous variants appeared to be characteristic.

Construction of TCR beta libraries was performed using quantitative 5'-RACE with molecular barcodes. TCRdb recomputed calls from the 5' RACE reads with MiXCR, one row per CDR3 protein. The sample yields around 130,000 distinct CDR3 sequences, around 9.7% seen once. This clonotype came up many times. Its antigen is undetermined. The CDR3 is 14 residues long. Deletions cut 2 bases from V and 2 bases from J, with 7 bases between. CDR1 and CDR2 from the germline V gene are MNHEY and SVGAGI. The receptor's source is a male donor with ankylosing spondylitis or in good health (not recorded which). J is TRBJ1-5 and V is TRBV6-5; the D gene is possibly TRBD1 (5 bases). The specimen was blood, either unsorted or a sorted T cell fraction (not recorded which). CDR3: CASSYRDGNQPQHF. The CDR3 DNA reads TGTGCCAGCAGTTACAGGGACGGCAATCAGCCCCAGCATTTT.